This is a list of T cell receptor beta chains from one sample in a study of OX40 agonist ivuxolimab in advanced cancers. Clones were read by immunoSEQ multiplex PCR, and TCRdb kept only the in-frame ones, dropping some. The sample has 55,000 to 80,000 clones, approximately 91% seen once. The sequencing here drew on CD4+ or CD8+ T cells sorted from blood, taken in a trial of the OX40 agonist ivuxolimab. Receptor source: an adult with an advanced solid tumor such as melanoma, head and neck, liver or kidney cancer. The conserved cysteine and the conserved F or W are not part of the CDR3 here.

CDR3aa	v_gene	j_gene
ASSESPSTRRGLGNEQF	TRBV10-2	TRBJ2-1
ASRRTGTVNTEAF	TRBV6-5	TRBJ1-1
SASTSGEQY	TRBV20-1	TRBJ2-7
ASSSPRVLDETQY	TRBV11-3	TRBJ2-5
ASSYQGHEQF	TRBV6-5	TRBJ2-1
ASSKDRVPDTQY	TRBV21-1	TRBJ2-3
ASSFTSGSYEQY	TRBV5-1	TRBJ2-7
ASERGGNTDTQY	TRBV5-1	TRBJ2-3
ASSLEGAGSYEQY	TRBV28	TRBJ2-7
ASRFHREIADNEQF	TRBV12-2	TRBJ2-1
ASSLGGLTYEQY	TRBV5-8	TRBJ2-7
ASSESPGTAGANVLT	TRBV25-1	TRBJ2-6
ASSYPRGEQY	TRBV6-5	TRBJ2-7
ASSQDWLAGRNEQF	TRBV4-3	TRBJ2-1